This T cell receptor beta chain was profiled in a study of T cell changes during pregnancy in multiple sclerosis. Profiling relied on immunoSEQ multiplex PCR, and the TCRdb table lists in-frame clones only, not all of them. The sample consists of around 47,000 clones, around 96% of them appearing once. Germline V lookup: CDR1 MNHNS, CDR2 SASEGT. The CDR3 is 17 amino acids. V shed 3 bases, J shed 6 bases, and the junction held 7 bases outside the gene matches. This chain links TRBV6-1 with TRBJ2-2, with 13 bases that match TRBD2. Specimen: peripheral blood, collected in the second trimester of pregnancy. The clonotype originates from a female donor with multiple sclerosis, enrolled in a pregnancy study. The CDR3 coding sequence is TGTGCCAGCAGTGAGACTAGCGGGGGGCCATGGCCCGGGGAGCTGTTTTTT. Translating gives CASSETSGGPWPGELFF.